A selection of T cell receptor beta chains follows, all from one sample in a study of regulatory T cells in long-lasting Graves disease. Each CDR3 protein gets one entry after TCRdb re-called the multiplex PCR reads with MiXCR. The table records some 250,000 distinct CDR3 sequences, more than 15% of them present only once. These data also formed part of another study, on T cells in Graves' hyperthyroidism and ophthalmopathy.

This sample comprised peripheral blood mononuclear cells (PBMCs), obtained at new diagnosis, from a patient treated with antithyroid drugs. The receptor source for this set is a young woman with Graves disease. CDR3s include the opening cysteine and the closing phenylalanine or tryptophan. A D gene is named only where the DNA matches it firmly. The listing skips clone size in some rows; elsewhere it reads once, few, many or a size class.

cdr3_aa,cdr3_nt,cdr3_length,v_call,d_call,clone_size,j_call
CASSLATPGNEQFF,TGTGCCAGCAGTTTAGCGACCCCCGGCAATGAGCAGTTCTTC,14,TRBV12-3/TRBV12-4,NA,many,TRBJ2-1
CASSRDRDQETQYF,TGTGCCAGCAGCCGTGACAGGGACCAAGAGACCCAGTACTTC,14,TRBV2,TRBD1,many,TRBJ2-5
CASSLTGYLAQETQYF,TGTGCCAGCAGCTTAACGGGATACCTCGCCCAAGAGACCCAGTACTTC,16,TRBV7-3,NA,NA,TRBJ2-5
CSATVVSMTPYGYTF,TGCAGTGCTACCGTTGTTTCGATGACTCCCTATGGCTACACCTTC,15,TRBV20-1,NA,many,TRBJ1-2
CASSPRDRTTGGYTF,TGTGCCAGCTCACCACGAGACAGGACTACTGGTGGCTACACCTTC,15,TRBV18,NA,many,TRBJ1-2
CASSFSPSGDTEAFF,TGCGCCAGCAGCTTCTCGCCGTCAGGGGACACTGAAGCTTTCTTT,15,TRBV5-1,NA,many,TRBJ1-1
CASSPRQTRYSPLHF,TGTGCCAGCTCACCCAGACAGACCCGTTATAGTCCCCTCCACTTT,15,TRBV18,NA,many,TRBJ1-6
CATSDMNEQFF,TGTGCCACCAGTGATATGAATGAGCAGTTCTTC,11,TRBV24-1,NA,NA,TRBJ2-1
CSATGGTFTDTQYF,TGCAGTGCTACAGGGGGAACTTTCACAGATACGCAGTATTTT,14,TRBV20-1,TRBD1,many,TRBJ2-3
CASSLRDFQGPDTQYF,TGCGCCAGCAGCTTACGGGACTTTCAGGGACCGGATACGCAGTATTTT,16,TRBV5-1,NA,many,TRBJ2-3
CASSLVGGGADTQYF,TGTGCCAGCAGCTTAGTCGGCGGGGGGGCAGATACGCAGTATTTT,15,TRBV11-2,TRBD2,many,TRBJ2-3
CATSDHGTSGAEETQYF,TGTGCCACCAGTGATCATGGGACTAGCGGGGCGGAAGAGACCCAGTACTTC,17,TRBV24-1,TRBD2,many,TRBJ2-5
CASSDWDRGGLAKNIQYF,TGTGCCAGCAGTGATTGGGACAGGGGGGGACTAGCCAAAAACATTCAGTACTTC,18,TRBV6-1,TRBD1,NA,TRBJ2-4
CASSPRTRTGTDTQYF,TGTGCCAGCAGCCCCAGGACAAGAACGGGCACAGATACGCAGTATTTT,16,TRBV5-1,NA,many,TRBJ2-3
CASSHRWKTPTNEKLFF,TGTGCCAGTAGCCACCGCTGGAAGACTCCAACTAATGAAAAACTGTTTTTT,17,TRBV19,NA,few,TRBJ1-4
CASSVEPENTEAFF,TGTGCCAGCAGCGTAGAGCCCGAGAACACTGAAGCTTTCTTT,14,TRBV9,NA,many,TRBJ1-1
CASSEWAGPDTQYF,TGTGCCAGCAGTGAATGGGCAGGCCCAGATACGCAGTATTTT,14,TRBV2,NA,many,TRBJ2-3
CASRVPGQGNMNTEAFF,TGTGCCAGCAGGGTCCCGGGACAGGGGAACATGAACACTGAAGCTTTCTTT,17,TRBV2,TRBD1,NA,TRBJ1-1
CASSREQNTEAFF,TGTGCCAGCAGCAGGGAACAGAACACTGAAGCTTTCTTT,13,TRBV7-9,NA,many,TRBJ1-1
CASSPRTGEEAFF,TGTGCCAGCAGCCCCCGGACAGGGGAAGAAGCTTTCTTT,13,TRBV7-9,TRBD1,NA,TRBJ1-1
CASSARDRGYPTPKTNYGYTF,TGTGCCAGCAGTGCCCGGGACAGGGGCTATCCCACCCCGAAAACTAACTATGGCTACACCTTC,21,TRBV12-3/TRBV12-4,TRBD1,many,TRBJ1-2
CASSQVVPGGRETQYF,TGCGCCAGCAGCCAAGTCGTCCCGGGGGGGCGGGAGACCCAGTACTTC,16,TRBV4-1,TRBD2,few,TRBJ2-5
CASSVGSGNTEAFF,TGTGCCAGCAGTGTGGGGAGTGGGAACACTGAAGCTTTCTTT,14,TRBV6-1,NA,many,TRBJ1-1
CASSLWTGDYEQYF,TGTGCCAGCAGTTTATGGACAGGGGACTACGAGCAGTACTTC,14,TRBV6-2/TRBV6-3,TRBD1,many,TRBJ2-7
CSASWAEGDEKLFF,TGCAGTGCTAGCTGGGCCGAGGGGGATGAAAAACTGTTTTTT,14,TRBV20-1,NA,NA,TRBJ1-4
CASSFSGNTQYF,TGTGCCAGCAGTTTCTCGGGGAATACGCAGTATTTT,12,TRBV12-3/TRBV12-4,NA,many,TRBJ2-3
CASSLTGATEKLFF,TGTGCCAGCAGCCTCACAGGGGCGACTGAAAAACTGTTTTTT,14,TRBV11-2,TRBD1,many,TRBJ1-4
CASSLIFREGWNTEAFF,TGTGCCAGCAGTTTAATCTTCAGAGAGGGGTGGAACACTGAAGCTTTCTTT,17,TRBV28,NA,NA,TRBJ1-1
CATHVGQGAFGYTF,TGTGCCACCCACGTCGGACAGGGGGCTTTTGGCTACACCTTC,14,TRBV7-6,TRBD1,few,TRBJ1-2
CASRDTMGNTEAFF,TGTGCCAGCAGGGATACGATGGGGAACACTGAAGCTTTCTTT,14,TRBV2,NA,many,TRBJ1-1
CASSPRTGMDTGELFF,TGTGCCAGCTCGCCCCGGACAGGGATGGACACCGGGGAGCTGTTTTTT,16,TRBV18,TRBD1,few,TRBJ2-2
CASSQDVGGQLYNEQFF,TGTGCCAGCAGCCAGGATGTGGGGGGCCAGCTATACAATGAGCAGTTCTTC,17,TRBV4-2,NA,many,TRBJ2-1
CASHRRENTEAFF,TGTGCCAGCCACCGACGAGAGAACACTGAAGCTTTCTTT,13,TRBV7-9,NA,many,TRBJ1-1
CASSLAGGRPNQPQHF,TGTGCCAGCAGCTTAGCAGGTGGGAGACCCAATCAGCCCCAGCATTTT,16,TRBV7-9,NA,few,TRBJ1-5
CAGSPPNLGETQYF,TGTGCCGGCTCACCACCGAATTTAGGAGAGACCCAGTACTTC,14,TRBV18,NA,many,TRBJ2-5
CASTEGTPLNTDTQYF,TGTGCCAGCACCGAAGGCACCCCTCTAAACACAGATACGCAGTATTTT,16,TRBV9,NA,many,TRBJ2-3
CAMQPGPYGYTF,TGTGCTATGCAGCCGGGCCCCTATGGCTACACCTTC,12,TRBV11-2,NA,NA,TRBJ1-2
CASSFGGTGGEAFF,TGTGCCAGCAGTTTCGGAGGGACAGGGGGTGAAGCTTTCTTT,14,TRBV12-3/TRBV12-4,TRBD1,many,TRBJ1-1
CASRAAGIDPNEQFF,TGTGCCAGCAGGGCGGCGGGGATCGATCCCAATGAGCAGTTCTTC,15,TRBV6-1,NA,few,TRBJ2-1
CASSYGRGNQPQHF,TGTGCCAGCAGTTACGGGAGGGGCAATCAGCCCCAGCATTTT,14,TRBV6-5,NA,many,TRBJ1-5
CASTTSGGTYNEQFF,TGCGCCAGCACCACTAGCGGGGGAACCTACAATGAGCAGTTCTTC,15,TRBV10-2,TRBD2,many,TRBJ2-1
CSAPTTGGKNTEAFF,TGCAGTGCCCCGACGACCGGGGGGAAAAACACTGAAGCTTTCTTT,15,TRBV20-1,NA,many,TRBJ1-1
CASSYFGGSDTQYF,TGTGCCAGCAGTTACTTCGGTGGGTCAGATACGCAGTATTTT,14,TRBV6-5,NA,many,TRBJ2-3
CASGWGGAQETQYF,TGTGCCAGCGGGTGGGGCGGGGCTCAAGAGACCCAGTACTTC,14,TRBV3-1,NA,many,TRBJ2-5
CASSGWTGGSSGANVLTF,TGTGCCAGCAGCGGATGGACAGGAGGAAGCTCTGGGGCCAACGTCCTGACTTTC,18,TRBV5-6,TRBD1,many,TRBJ2-6
CASGGRVGQPQHF,TGTGCCAGTGGTGGGAGGGTGGGTCAGCCCCAGCATTTT,13,TRBV6-1,NA,few,TRBJ1-5
CASSFRDRAYEQYF,TGCGCCAGCAGTTTCCGGGACAGGGCCTACGAGCAGTACTTC,14,TRBV5-1,TRBD1,many,TRBJ2-7
CASSHDFYGYTF,TGTGCCAGCAGCCACGACTTTTATGGCTACACCTTC,12,TRBV3-1,NA,many,TRBJ1-2
CASSRQDTQYF,TGTGCCAGCTCGCGACAGGATACGCAGTATTTT,11,TRBV18,NA,many,TRBJ2-3
CASSDLLRWGYTF,TGTGCCAGCAGTGATCTTTTGCGTTGGGGCTACACCTTC,13,TRBV6-1,NA,many,TRBJ1-2
CSASDPAEPQHF,TGCAGTGCTAGTGACCCTGCGGAGCCCCAGCATTTT,12,TRBV20-1,NA,many,TRBJ1-5
CASRVAGAAGELFF,TGTGCCAGCAGAGTAGCGGGGGCGGCCGGGGAGCTGTTTTTT,14,TRBV7-9,TRBD2,many,TRBJ2-2
CASSPPGSLILYEQYF,TGTGCCAGCTCACCACCGGGTAGCTTGATCCTCTACGAGCAGTACTTC,16,TRBV18,NA,many,TRBJ2-7
CASSPDRASGPQHF,TGTGCCAGCAGCCCGGACAGGGCTTCGGGGCCCCAGCATTTT,14,TRBV7-9,TRBD1,many,TRBJ1-5
CASSFWTGNYNEQFF,TGTGCCAGCAGTTTTTGGACAGGGAACTACAATGAGCAGTTCTTC,15,TRBV12-3/TRBV12-4,TRBD1,many,TRBJ2-1
CASSQEGQLLNSPLHF,TGCGCCAGCAGCCAAGAAGGCCAGCTATTAAATTCACCCCTCCACTTT,16,TRBV4-1,NA,NA,TRBJ1-6
CASGQGARQETQYF,TGCGCCAGCGGACAGGGGGCGAGACAAGAGACCCAGTACTTC,14,TRBV10-2,TRBD1,few,TRBJ2-5